Listed below are T cell receptor beta chains from one sample, sequenced in a study of cytomegalovirus exposure and HLA in healthy donors. TCRdb's table, derived via immunoSEQ multiplex PCR, lists solely in-frame clones and lacks some. Seen here are some 240,000 clones, about nine tenths observed once, and the top ten hold 1.5% to 2.5%. The sample was PBMCs. The receptor set was obtained from a woman aged 18 to 35 in good health and CMV-seropositive. The CDR3 runs from the conserved cysteine through the conserved F or W. The D gene is left open where the match is weak. Rows give clone size only sometimes, using once, few, many, or a class for an expanded clone.

D: NA
size: NA
J: TRBJ2-1
V: TRBV29-1
CDR3: CSVVTEVQGEQFF
DNA: TGCAGCGTTGTGACCGAAGTTCAGGGTGAGCAGTTCTTC

D: TRBD1
size: NA
J: TRBJ2-2
V: TRBV29-1
CDR3: CSVEKAETGGTGELFF
DNA: TGCAGCGTTGAAAAGGCGGAGACAGGGGGCACCGGGGAGCTGTTTTTT

D: TRBD1
size: NA
J: TRBJ2-6
V: TRBV10-3
CDR3: CAISEGTAGSGANVLTF
DNA: TGTGCCATCAGTGAAGGGACAGCAGGCTCTGGGGCCAACGTCCTGACTTTC

D: NA
size: NA
J: TRBJ2-1
V: TRBV19
CDR3: CASSMGSSYNEQFF
DNA: TGTGCCAGTAGTATGGGCAGTAGTTACAATGAGCAGTTCTTC

D: NA
size: NA
J: TRBJ1-4
V: TRBV16
CDR3: CASSQSIATDEKLFF
DNA: TGTGCCAGCAGCCAATCCATCGCGACAGATGAAAAACTGTTTTTT

D: NA
size: few
J: TRBJ2-3
V: TRBV14
CDR3: CASSQEGRDTQYF
DNA: TGTGCCAGCAGCCAAGAGGGGCGGGATACGCAGTATTTT

D: NA
size: NA
J: TRBJ1-5
V: TRBV27
CDR3: CASSLGQSQPQHF
DNA: TGTGCCAGCAGTTTAGGACAGAGCCAGCCCCAGCATTTT

D: TRBD1
size: once
J: TRBJ2-2
V: TRBV5-1
CDR3: CASSLWSTGANTGELFF
DNA: TGCGCCAGCAGCTTATGGTCGACAGGGGCGAACACCGGGGAGCTGTTTTTT

D: NA
size: NA
J: TRBJ2-2
V: TRBV10-3
CDR3: CATRGPGELFF
DNA: TGTGCCACCCGAGGGCCCGGGGAGCTGTTTTTT

D: TRBD2
size: once
J: TRBJ2-1
V: TRBV30
CDR3: CAWRGLGGRGYEQFF
DNA: TGTGCCTGGAGGGGACTAGGCGGGAGGGGATATGAGCAGTTCTTC

D: NA
size: NA
J: TRBJ1-2
V: TRBV28
CDR3: CASSSLGLEEDGYTF
DNA: TGTGCCAGCAGTTCCCTTGGCTTAGAAGAGGATGGCTACACCTTC